These 8 T cell receptor beta chains originate from one sample sequenced in a study of blood T cell repertoires in COVID-19 (dated by TCRdb to the early 2020s). Library generation was performed with the immunoSEQ multiplex PCR assay. TCRdb stores this immuneACCESS table with in-frame sequences only. Part of the clones is absent; in the studies checked, under half of the shortfall reflects unresolved V genes, and no reason is known for the rest. This sample gives approximately 360,000 clones in total; 90% of them show up just once. The top ten constitute 6.5% of the sample. Sequencing was done on a sample of peripheral blood. The receptors derive from a man younger than 35 with active or convalescent COVID-19.

The chain employs TRBV18 and TRBJ1-1, with TRBD1 matching over 8 bases. Germline trimming cut 1 base from V and 3 bases from J; bases unmatched to any gene: 4. This CDR3 is 15 amino acids long. Germline assignment: CDR1 KGHSH and CDR2 LQKENI. The CDR3 protein is CASSPLGQGDTEAFF. CDR3 coding DNA: TGTGCCAGCTCACCACTAGGACAGGGTGACACTGAAGCTTTCTTT.

The chain joins TRBV28 to TRBJ2-7; D uncertain. CDR1 and CDR2 from the germline V gene are MDHEN and SYDVKM. The CDR3 has 12 residues. V lost 3 bases, J lost 3 bases, and 6 bases lay in between. CDR3 loop: CASSLSNYEQYF. CDR3 DNA: TGTGCCAGCAGTTTGTCCAACTACGAGCAGTACTTC.

This chain links TRBV28 with TRBJ1-4; D is unclear. The germline V gene encodes CDR1 MDHEN and CDR2 SYDVKM. Deletions cut 2 bases from V and 7 bases from J, with 5 bases between. CDR3 length: 12 amino acids. The CDR3 DNA is TGTGCCAGCAGTTTAGAGGGTGAAAAACTGTTTTTT. It yields the protein CASSLEGEKLFF. Full variable domain (missing parts from reference TRBV28 and TRBJ1-4): DVKVTQSSRYLVKRTGEKVFLECVQDMDHENMFWYRQDPGLGLRLIYFSYDVKMKEKGDIPEGYSVSREKKERFSLILESASTNQTSMYLCASSLEGEKLFFGSGTQLSVL.

DNA for the CDR3: TGTGCCAGCAGCTTATTCCCCCCGCTAGCGGGAGGCCAGCCCCAAGAGACCCAGTACTTC. Protein product: CASSLFPPLAGGQPQETQYF. The J gene is TRBJ2-5, the V gene TRBV7-3; 11 bases agree with TRBD2. Germline CDR1 and CDR2: SGHTA and FQGTGA. The CDR3 loop spans 20 amino acids. After removal of 2 bases from V and 1 base from J, the junction contained 15 bases not matched to a gene.

The V call is TRBV27, the J call TRBJ1-5; D ambiguous. Germline CDR1 and CDR2: MNHEY and SMNVEV (reference sequence). The CDR3 extends over 15 amino acids. V lost 0 bases, J lost 0 bases, and 6 bases lay in between. This CDR3 is CASSLSAGSNQPQHF. The CDR3 coding sequence is TGTGCCAGCAGTTTATCGGCAGGTAGCAATCAGCCCCAGCATTTT.

The chain links TRBV28 to TRBJ1-2; weak D call: TRBD1 (6 bases). The CDR3 is made up of 14 amino acids. Germline-derived CDR1 and CDR2 are MDHEN and SYDVKM. Trimming took off 6 bases at V and 6 bases at J, with 17 bases between the two ends. The DNA of the CDR3 is TGTGCCAGCAGACCGATGCAGGACAGACATGGCTACACCTTC. As protein: CASRPMQDRHGYTF.

The chain links TRBV28 to TRBJ2-7; possibly TRBD2 for D (5 bases). Trimming shortened V by 2 bases and J by 3 bases, and 8 bases separated the two germline ends. CDR1 is MDHEN and CDR2 is SYDVKM in the germline V gene. The CDR3 has 13 residues. CDR3 sequence reads: CASSLGLIYEQYF. The CDR3 coding sequence is TGTGCCAGCAGTTTAGGACTGATCTACGAGCAGTACTTC.

The genes are TRBV4-1 and TRBJ1-6; the match to TRBD1 covers 7 bases. The CDR3 consists of 15 residues. Trimming removed 0 bases from V and 8 bases from J; junction bases left unmatched: 4. The germline CDR1 and CDR2 sequences are MGHRA and YSYEKL. DNA for the CDR3: TGCGCCAGCAGCCAAGATGAGGGGGCTGATTCACCCCTCCACTTT. Translation gives CASSQDEGADSPLHF.